This T cell receptor beta chain was observed in a study of T cells in localized non-small cell lung cancer. Study-level findings and limits: The appearance of a median approximately 60 of the top 100 tumor clones was seen in adjacent lung. The highest T cell clonality was in uninvolved adjacent lung, above tumor. Longer overall survival accompanied higher blood T cell density. Heterogeneity cannot be ruled out, as sequencing used one tumor region only.

V lost 3 bases and J lost 5, with 11 bases in between. The CDR3 sequence is 14 residues long. The germline CDR1 and CDR2 sequences are LNHNV and YYDKDF (reference sequence). Only a few counts were recorded for this clone. Its antigen is as yet unknown. Assay used: immunoSEQ multiplex PCR; TCRdb lists only in-frame clones, some missing. The profile shows approximately 72,000 clones, 80% to 90% of them singletons. The clonotype originates from a female donor aged 60 or older with stage I lung adenocarcinoma. The sample here was peripheral blood, taken before any cancer treatment. The chain recombines TRBV15 with TRBJ1-5; D unclear. The DNA of the CDR3 is TGTGCCACCAGCAGGGAAATTAGGGATCAGCCCCAGCATTTT. Translating it yields CATSREIRDQPQHF.